The clone carrying this T cell receptor beta chain was detected only a few times. Antigen: not known. The record originates from a study of response to subunit inactivated influenza vaccine. TCRdb re-called the RT-PCR reads through MiXCR, storing one row per CDR3 protein. The top ten hold over 9.5% of the sample, which has about 520,000 distinct CDR3 sequences, approximately 11% seen once. This CDR3 contains 13 residues. With 6 bases clipped from V and 9 bases from J, the junction kept 11 bases outside the gene matches. Germline V gene data show CDR1 as DFQATT and CDR2 as SNEGSKA (reference sequence). Study results and caveats: Every seasonal influenza vaccination brings in few new T cells, the authors suggested.

The sequencing here drew on PBMCs from blood, taken 40 to 50 days after vaccination. This sequence was found in a man aged 50-59 years who received an inactivated influenza vaccine. The chain links TRBV20-1 to TRBJ2-1; 7 bases agree with TRBD1. CDR3 protein: CSAPQGIPTEQFF. The DNA of the CDR3 is TGCAGTGCCCCACAGGGGATCCCTACTGAGCAGTTCTTC.